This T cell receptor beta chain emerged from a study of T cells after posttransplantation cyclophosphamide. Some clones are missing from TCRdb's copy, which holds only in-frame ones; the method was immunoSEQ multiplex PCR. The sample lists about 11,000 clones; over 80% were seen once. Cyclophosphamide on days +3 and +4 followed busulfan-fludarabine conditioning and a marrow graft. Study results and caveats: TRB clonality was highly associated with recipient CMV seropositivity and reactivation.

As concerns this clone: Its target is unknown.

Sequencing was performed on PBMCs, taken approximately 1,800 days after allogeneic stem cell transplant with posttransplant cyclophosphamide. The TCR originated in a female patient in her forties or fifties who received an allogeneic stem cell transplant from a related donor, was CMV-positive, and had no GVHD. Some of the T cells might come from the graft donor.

The CDR3 bases are TGTGCCAGCAGTTCTGGACTTTACAATGAGCAGTTCTTC. Its protein is CASSSGLYNEQFF. The chain carries TRBV27 and TRBJ2-1; weak D call: TRBD2 (5 bases). This CDR3 region has 13 residues. Germline-derived CDR1 and CDR2 are MNHEY and SMNVEV (reference sequence). Trimming shortened V by 4 bases and J by 4 bases, and 8 bases separated the two germline ends.